This T cell receptor (beta chain) came from a study of blood T cell repertoires in COVID-19. The overall study: The United States, Italy and Spain supplied acute and convalescent COVID-19 samples. Sources were T cells, B-cell-depleted T cells, or PBMCs; the material itself was cDNA or gDNA.

V was pared by 9 bases and J by 1 base, with 9 bases between. The germline CDR1 and CDR2 sequences are MNHEY and SVGAGI. The CDR3 extends over 13 amino acids. Original methodology: Reference gene primer amplification yielded estimated nucleated cell counts. Profiling relied on immunoSEQ multiplex PCR, and the TCRdb table lists in-frame clones only, not all of them. That table is the source of V, J and clone size, and D and trimming were worked out from the DNA. This repertoire shows about 170,000 clones, around four fifths found once; its top ten account for around 2.1%. This chain joins TRBV6-5 and TRBJ1-4; D is possibly TRBD1 (5 bases). Sequenced sample: peripheral blood. This receptor was obtained from a woman older than 75 with acute or convalescent COVID-19. The CDR3, as DNA: TGTGCCAGTCGAGACAGAACTAATGAAAAACTGTTTTTT. Protein product: CASRDRTNEKLFF.